The TCR beta chain under discussion was sequenced for a study of regulatory T cells in long-lasting Graves disease. The CDR3 covers 15 residues. Germline V lookup: CDR1 SGHVS, CDR2 FQNEAQ. Time point here: persistent/refractory GD, antithyroid drugs over 5 years with positive TRAb. With RNA extracted from PBMCs as input, the TCR library was made. This clonotype was seen once. Relative to the germline gene, one junction end is altered; a read error may explain this. Construction of TCR beta libraries relied on iRepertoire HTBI primers and on Arm-PCR targeting CDR3 regions. From the multiplex PCR reads, TCRdb called clonotypes with MiXCR, one entry per CDR3 protein. The sample consists of about 400,000 distinct CDR3 sequences, more than 20% of them appearing once.

The source of this sequence is a female donor with Graves disease. This chain links TRBV7-8 with TRBJ1-3; the D is unclear. The sequencing here drew on peripheral blood mononuclear cells (PBMCs), taken when the disease was refractory, from a patient treated with antithyroid drugs. CDR3 nucleotides: TGTGCCAGCAGCTCTAGAGGATTCTCTGGAAACACCATATGTTTT. This sequence encodes CASSSRGFSGNTICF.